Below are 11 T cell receptor beta chains sequenced from a single sample in a study of shared clonotypes between healthy human individuals. Sequencing was performed with immunoSEQ multiplex PCR; in TCRdb, only in-frame clones are kept and a portion is missing. The sample includes 1 million to 1.2 million clones, 60% to 80% of them seen just once. Sequenced sample: memory CD4+ T cells from PBMCs. Sample subset: CD45RA-negative fraction. These receptors were collected from a man aged 18 to 30 in good health. Some clones in this sample may be carry-over from other donors' samples.

This chain links TRBV28 with TRBJ1-3; 9 nucleotides agree with TRBD1. Germline V gives CDR1 MDHEN, CDR2 SYDVKM. The length of the CDR3 is 14 residues. J lost 9 bases, V lost 2 bases, and 5 bases had no gene match. The chain's CDR3 is CASSLRTGVGTIYF. The CDR3 DNA sequence: TGTGCCAGCAGTTTAAGGACAGGGGTTGGCACCATATATTTT.

The chain couples TRBV11-2 to TRBJ2-7, with TRBD2 identical over 11 bases. The junction had 7 bases not matched to a gene; V was cut back by 3 bases and J by 0 bases. CDR3 length equals 17 residues. Per the germline V gene, CDR1 is SGHAT and CDR2 is FQNNGV. CDR3 sequence reads: CASSLARLAGTSYEQYF. The CDR3 nucleotides are TGTGCCAGCAGCTTGGCCAGACTAGCGGGAACCTCCTACGAGCAGTACTTC.

This clone was detected once. The chain links TRBV5-5 to TRBJ1-2; D unclear. Between the trimmed V and J ends, which lost 4 bases and 2 bases, there was a span of 9 bases. The CDR3 is 13 amino acids. Germline assignment: CDR1 SGHKS and CDR2 YYEKEE (reference sequence). CDR3 coding DNA: TGTGCCAGCAGCCCAGACTGGAACTATGGCTACACCTTC. Protein sequence: CASSPDWNYGYTF.

This clone was seen more than once but under ten times. At the DNA level, this CDR3 is encoded by other sequences in the same sample as well. V usage is TRBV30 and J usage is TRBJ1-1, with no clear D. CDR1 is GTSNPN and CDR2 is SVGIG in the germline V gene (reference sequence). This CDR3 spans 13 amino acids. With 1 base removed from V and 1 base from J, the gap between germline ends came to 7 bases. The CDR3 loop reads CAWSGSRNTEAFF. CDR3 sequence (DNA): TGTGCCTGGAGTGGATCGAGGAACACTGAAGCTTTCTTT.

V usage is TRBV19 and J usage is TRBJ2-3; 10 bases align to TRBD2. The CDR3 loop spans 14 amino acids. CDR1 and CDR2 (germline): LNHDA, SQIVND (reference sequence). Losses at the gene ends were 10 bases for V and 4 bases for J; bases not matched to a gene: 8. CDR3 protein: CATSLAGVADTQYF. The CDR3 DNA is TGTGCCACCTCTCTAGCGGGAGTGGCAGATACGCAGTATTTT.

In this sample, this clone turned up a few times. The chain links TRBV11-2 to TRBJ2-7; 9 bases match TRBD1. The trim removed 4 bases at V and 5 bases at J, leaving 12 bases unmatched. The CDR3 runs 16 residues. The V gene's germline CDR1 is SGHAT and CDR2 FQNNGV. The CDR3 spells CASSSTQGATAHEQYF. The DNA for the CDR3 is TGTGCCAGCAGCTCCACACAGGGGGCAACCGCCCACGAGCAGTACTTC.

The chain combines TRBV4-1 with TRBJ2-5; no reliable D call. This CDR3 is 12 amino acids long. Looked up from germline, CDR1 is MGHRA and CDR2 is YSYEKL. The V end was cut by 3 bases, the J end by 4 bases, with 6 bases between. The CDR3 protein is CASSHPLETQYF. Written as DNA, the CDR3 is TGCGCCAGCAGCCACCCCCTAGAGACCCAGTACTTC.

The chain uses TRBV12-5 and TRBJ2-1, with TRBD2 as a possible D gene (5 bases). The length of the CDR3 is 15 residues. V shed 5 bases and J shed 10 bases, with 21 bases lying between them. Per germline, CDR1 LGHNT and CDR2 FRNRAP. The CDR3 nucleotides are TGTGCTAGTGGTAAAACCTCGGACGGGGTTAGGGAGCAGTTCTTC. Translation: CASGKTSDGVREQFF.

The chain uses TRBV10-3 and TRBJ1-3, with a possible D match to TRBD1 (6 bases). Germline lookup yields CDR1 ENHRY and CDR2 SYGVKD. Between the trimmed V and J ends, which lost 10 bases and 0 bases, there was a span of 13 bases. The length of the CDR3 is 14 residues. In DNA form, the CDR3 reads TGTGCCACCCGACAGGACATCTCTGGAAACACCATATATTTT. It yields the protein CATRQDISGNTIYF.

The chain couples TRBV5-4 to TRBJ2-1; TRBD1 matches at 8 bases. The V segment lost 4 bases and the J segment 6 bases; nucleotides outside the gene matches: 9. CDR1 is SGHNT, CDR2 YYREEE, per germline (reference sequence). The CDR3 contains 15 residues. DNA for the CDR3: TGTGCCAGCAGCCTTCCCGGGACAGGTATCAATGAGCAGTTCTTC. Protein: CASSLPGTGINEQFF.

This chain links TRBV7-9 with TRBJ2-3, with a possible D match to TRBD2 (6 bases). The germline gives CDR1 SEHNR, CDR2 FQNEAQ (reference sequence). CDR3 size: 16 residues. The V end lost 4 bases, the J end lost 3 bases, and 17 bases lay between the germline ends. The CDR3 loop is CASSSQRPGGTDTQYF. The CDR3 nucleotides are TGTGCCAGCAGCTCCCAACGTCCTGGAGGGACAGATACGCAGTATTTT.